This T cell receptor beta chain was identified in a study of blood T cell repertoires in COVID-19. Study at large: From the United States, Italy and Spain came samples of acute and convalescent COVID-19. From T cells, B-cell-depleted T cells, or PBMCs came the material, which was cDNA or gDNA.

Generated by immunoSEQ multiplex PCR, the TCRdb table keeps only in-frame clones and is missing some. This sample has fewer than 300,000 clones, with under 85% found just once. While infection was still active, Seattle patients were enrolled and then followed longitudinally. This clonotype originated in a human donor with COVID-19, enrolled during active disease. The donor label of this sample is uncertain. Sequences were obtained from peripheral blood.

As DNA, the CDR3 is TGTGCCAGCAGCGTAGAGGCTAGCGGATACAATGAGCAGTTCTTC. Amino acid sequence: CASSVEASGYNEQFF. V usage is TRBV9 and J usage is TRBJ2-1, with TRBD2 matching 7 bases. V was pared by 0 bases and J by 4 bases, with 4 bases of the junction left unmatched. The CDR3 spans 15 residues. Germline CDR1 reads SGDLS; CDR2 reads YYNGEE.